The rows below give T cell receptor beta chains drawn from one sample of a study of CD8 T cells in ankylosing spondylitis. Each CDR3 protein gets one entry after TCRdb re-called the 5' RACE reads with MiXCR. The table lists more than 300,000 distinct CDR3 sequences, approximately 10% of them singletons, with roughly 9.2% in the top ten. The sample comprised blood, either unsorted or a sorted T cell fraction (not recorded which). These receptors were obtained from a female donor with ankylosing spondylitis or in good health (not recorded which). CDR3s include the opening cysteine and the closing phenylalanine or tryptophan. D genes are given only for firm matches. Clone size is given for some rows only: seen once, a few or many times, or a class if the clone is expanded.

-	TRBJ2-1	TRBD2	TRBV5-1	TGCGCCAGCAGCTTGACTACTAGCGGGGGGGCTGGGGGTGAGCAGTTCTTC	CASSLTTSGGAGGEQFF
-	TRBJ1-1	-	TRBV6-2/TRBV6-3	TGTGCCGCAGGAGGAGTTGGGTCTGAAGCTTTCTTT	CAAGGVGSEAFF
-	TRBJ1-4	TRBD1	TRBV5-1	TGCGCCAGCAGCTTAGGACAGGGTCAGGGTGAAAAACTGTTTTTT	CASSLGQGQGEKLFF
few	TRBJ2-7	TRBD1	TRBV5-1	TGCGCCAGCAGCTTGGATGATTCGGGACAGGGCTACGAGCAGTACTTC	CASSLDDSGQGYEQYF
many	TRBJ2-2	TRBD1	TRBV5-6	TGTGCCAGCAGCCCCCTAACAGGGGCGGTCACCGGGGAGCTGTTTTTT	CASSPLTGAVTGELFF
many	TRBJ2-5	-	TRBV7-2	TGTGCCAGCAGCTTAGACGGAAGGGTGAGAGGAGAGACCCAGTACTTC	CASSLDGRVRGETQYF
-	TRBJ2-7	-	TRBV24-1	TGTGCCACCAGTGACCCCGGGACCTACGAGCAGTACTTC	CATSDPGTYEQYF
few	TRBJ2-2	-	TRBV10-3	TGTGCCATCAGTGAGGGAGGGGGATCGACCGGGGAGCTGTTTTTT	CAISEGGGSTGELFF
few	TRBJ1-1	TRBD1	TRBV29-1	TGCAGCGTCGCCGGGACAGGCCGTATTGAAGCTTTCTTT	CSVAGTGRIEAFF
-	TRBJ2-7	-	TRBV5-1	TGCGCCAGCAGCTTGGCCTCTAGAACCTACGAGCAGTACTTC	CASSLASRTYEQYF
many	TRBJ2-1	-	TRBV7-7	TGTGCCAGCAGCATCGGAGGGCCCTTCCTCAATGAGCAGTTCTTC	CASSIGGPFLNEQFF
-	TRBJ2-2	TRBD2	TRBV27	TGTGCCAGCAGTATCCTGACTAGCGGGATAGTAGGGAGGGAGCTGTTTTTT	CASSILTSGIVGRELFF
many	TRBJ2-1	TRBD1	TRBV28	TGTGCCAGCAGTTTATTTTGGTCTCGGGACAGGACCTACAATGAGCAGTTCTTC	CASSLFWSRDRTYNEQFF
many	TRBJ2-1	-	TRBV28	TGTGCCACCAGTACGCCAGGGCGGGATGAGCAGTTCTTC	CATSTPGRDEQFF
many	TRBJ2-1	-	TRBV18	TGTGCCAGCTCACCAGAGAGGGTTCGAAATGAGCAGTTCTTC	CASSPERVRNEQFF
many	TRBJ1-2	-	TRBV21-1	TGTGCCAGCAGCAAAGAGGAGGTCTATGGCTACACCTTC	CASSKEEVYGYTF
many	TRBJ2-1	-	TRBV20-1	TGCAGTGCTAGAGAAGCTAGTAACAATGAGCAGTTCTTC	CSAREASNNEQFF
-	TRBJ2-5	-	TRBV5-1	TGCGCCAGCAGCTTGGCCGGACGGGGAGAAGAGGCCCAGTACTTC	CASSLAGRGEEAQYF
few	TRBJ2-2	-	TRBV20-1	TGCAGTGCTAGAAAGGTTGGATCACCCTACGGGGAGCTGTTTTTT	CSARKVGSPYGELFF
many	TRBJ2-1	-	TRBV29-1	TGCAGCGTAGGACACAGGAGCTCCTACAATGAGCAGTTCTTC	CSVGHRSSYNEQFF
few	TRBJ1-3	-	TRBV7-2	TGTGCCAGCAGCCCAGCTCAGGCGGGAAACACCATATATTTT	CASSPAQAGNTIYF
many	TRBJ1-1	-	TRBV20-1	TGCAGTGCCCGGAAAGCAGGGGCGGGTTACACTGAAGCTTTCTTT	CSARKAGAGYTEAFF
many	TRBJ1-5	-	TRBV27	TGTGCCAGCAGTTTACATTCTGGGGATAATCAGCCCCAGCATTTT	CASSLHSGDNQPQHF
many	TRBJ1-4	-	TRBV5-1	TGCGCCAGCAGCTTGGGAGGGATCAGTGAAAAACTGTTTTTT	CASSLGGISEKLFF
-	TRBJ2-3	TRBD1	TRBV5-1	TGCGCCAGCAGCTTGTTTGGACAGGCGGGTATTGATACGCAGTATTTT	CASSLFGQAGIDTQYF
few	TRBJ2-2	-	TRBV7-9	TGTGCCAGCAGCTTTCCGACGAAGGGGAACACCGGGGAGCTGTTTTTT	CASSFPTKGNTGELFF
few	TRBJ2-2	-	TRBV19	TGTGCCAGTAGTACCGCCCCTTTGAACACCGGGGAGCTGTTTTTT	CASSTAPLNTGELFF
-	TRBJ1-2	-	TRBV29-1	TGCAGCGACTCTTTGGTTCACGTTTTGAGGACTGGCTACACCTTC	CSDSLVHVLRTGYTF
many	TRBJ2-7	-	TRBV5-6	TGTGCCAGCAGCTTGGCAGGGAGATCCTACGAGCAGTACTTC	CASSLAGRSYEQYF
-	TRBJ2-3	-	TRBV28	TGTGCCAGCAGTTTTCGCGGGATCTCTACGCAGTATTTT	CASSFRGISTQYF
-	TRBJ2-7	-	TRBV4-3	TGCGCCAGCAGCAAGGAGGACGACAGTTACTACGAGCAGTACTTC	CASSKEDDSYYEQYF
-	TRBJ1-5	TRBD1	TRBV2	TGTGCCAGCAGTAAGGACAGGCTAGGCAATCAGCCCCAGCATTTT	CASSKDRLGNQPQHF
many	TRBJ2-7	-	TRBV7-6	TGTGCCAGCAGCCGAAACGCCCCCTACGAGCAGTACTTC	CASSRNAPYEQYF
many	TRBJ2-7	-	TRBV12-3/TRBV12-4	TGTGCCAGCAGTTTTGTGGGGGACGAGCAGTACTTC	CASSFVGDEQYF
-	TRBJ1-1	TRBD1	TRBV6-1	TGTGCCAGCAGTGAATCGTTACAGGGGACAGCTTTCTTT	CASSESLQGTAFF
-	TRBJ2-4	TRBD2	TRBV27	TGTGCCAGCAGTCCTGGACTAGCGGGAGGTTTACGTTGTGAAAACATTCAGTACTTC	CASSPGLAGGLRCENIQYF
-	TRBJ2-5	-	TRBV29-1	TGCAGCGCCCTGGACAGCAAAGAGACCCAGTACTTC	CSALDSKETQYF
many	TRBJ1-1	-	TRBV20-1	TGCAGTGCGAATTCGCCGGGGGCGACCCTGAACACTGAAGCTTTCTTT	CSANSPGATLNTEAFF
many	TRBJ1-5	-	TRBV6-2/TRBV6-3	TGTGCCAGCAGTTACGGCAATCAGCCCCAGCATTTT	CASSYGNQPQHF
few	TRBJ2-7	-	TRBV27	TGTGCCAGCAGTTTATCATCAGGGTACGGTCCCTACGAGCAGTACTTC	CASSLSSGYGPYEQYF
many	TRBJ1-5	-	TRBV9	TGTGCCAGCAGCGTCGGCACAGTTAATCAGCCCCAGCATTTT	CASSVGTVNQPQHF
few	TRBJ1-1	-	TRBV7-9	TGTGCCAGCAGTCCGGGAGGTTCGATGAACACTGAAGCTTTCTTT	CASSPGGSMNTEAFF
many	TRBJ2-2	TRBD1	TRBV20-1	TGTGCAGGGGAAGGGGGCTCCCCCGGGGAGCTGTTTTTT	CAGEGGSPGELFF